This T cell receptor beta chain was obtained from a study of blood T cell repertoires in COVID-19. Overall study: Both acute and convalescent COVID-19 samples were obtained from the United States, Italy and Spain. T cells, B-cell-depleted T cells, or PBMCs supplied cDNA or gDNA.

There are a few counts of this clone. Trimming stripped 4 bases from V and 5 bases from J, with 16 bases between. This CDR3 region has 15 residues. Looked up from germline, CDR1 is KGHSH and CDR2 is LQKENI. Under the authors' procedure: The authors estimated nucleated cell counts from reference gene primer amplification. Using immunoSEQ multiplex PCR, the repertoire was profiled, and TCRdb retains in-frame clones only, with some absent. V, J and clone size are taken as reported in that table, and D and trimming were inferred from the DNA itself. This sample has about 98,000 clones, with roughly 80% found just once.

The chain combines TRBV18 with TRBJ2-3, with a possible D match to TRBD1 (6 bases). The sample was peripheral blood. The source is a woman aged 80 or over with acute or convalescent COVID-19. The CDR3 reads CASSLGRGEGDTQYF. CDR3 nucleotides: TGTGCCAGCTCACTCGGCAGGGGTGAGGGAGATACGCAGTATTTT.